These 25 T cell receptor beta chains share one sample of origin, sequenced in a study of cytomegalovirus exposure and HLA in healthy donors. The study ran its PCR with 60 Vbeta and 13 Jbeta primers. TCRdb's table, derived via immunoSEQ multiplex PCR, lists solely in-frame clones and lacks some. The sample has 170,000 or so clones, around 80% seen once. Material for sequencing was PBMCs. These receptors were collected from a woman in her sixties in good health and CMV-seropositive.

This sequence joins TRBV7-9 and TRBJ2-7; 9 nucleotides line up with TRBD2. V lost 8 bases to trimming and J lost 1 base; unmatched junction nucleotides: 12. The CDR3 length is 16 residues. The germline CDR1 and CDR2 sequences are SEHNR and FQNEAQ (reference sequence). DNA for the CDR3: TGTGCCAGCGCCAGACTAGCGGAGGAACGATCCTACGAGCAGTACTTC. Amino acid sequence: CASARLAEERSYEQYF.

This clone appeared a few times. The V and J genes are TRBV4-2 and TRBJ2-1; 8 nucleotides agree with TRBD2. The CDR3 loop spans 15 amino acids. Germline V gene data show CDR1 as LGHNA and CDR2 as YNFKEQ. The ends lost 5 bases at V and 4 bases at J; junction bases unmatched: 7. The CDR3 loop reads CASSYTSGLYNEQFF. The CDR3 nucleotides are TGTGCCAGCAGCTACACTAGCGGCCTATACAATGAGCAGTTCTTC.

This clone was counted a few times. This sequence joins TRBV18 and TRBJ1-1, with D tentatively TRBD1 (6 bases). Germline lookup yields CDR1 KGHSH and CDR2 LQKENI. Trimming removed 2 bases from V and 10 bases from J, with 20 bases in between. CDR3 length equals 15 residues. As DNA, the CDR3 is TGTGCCAGCTCACCAGGGGCACAGGGAAGGGTCGGAGCTTTCTTT. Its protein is CASSPGAQGRVGAFF.

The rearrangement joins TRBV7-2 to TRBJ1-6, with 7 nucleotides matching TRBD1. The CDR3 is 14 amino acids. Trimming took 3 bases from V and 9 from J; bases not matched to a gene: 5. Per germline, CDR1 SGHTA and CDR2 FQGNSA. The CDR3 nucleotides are TGTGCCAGCAGCTTTTTAGGGGGCGGTTCACCCCTCCACTTT. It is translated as CASSFLGGGSPLHF.

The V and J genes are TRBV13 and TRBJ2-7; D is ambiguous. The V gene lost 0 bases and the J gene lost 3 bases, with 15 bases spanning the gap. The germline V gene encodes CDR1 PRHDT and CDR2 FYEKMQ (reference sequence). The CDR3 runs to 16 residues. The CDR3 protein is CASSLGRVSGRYEQYF. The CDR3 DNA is TGTGCCAGCAGCTTAGGTAGAGTGTCAGGCCGCTACGAGCAGTACTTC. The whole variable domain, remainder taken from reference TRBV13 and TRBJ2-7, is AAGVIQSPRHLIKEKRETATLKCYPIPRHDTVYWYQQGPGQDPQFLISFYEKMQSDKGSIPDRFSAQQFSDYHSELNMSSLELGDSALYFCASSLGRVSGRYEQYFGPGTRLTVT.

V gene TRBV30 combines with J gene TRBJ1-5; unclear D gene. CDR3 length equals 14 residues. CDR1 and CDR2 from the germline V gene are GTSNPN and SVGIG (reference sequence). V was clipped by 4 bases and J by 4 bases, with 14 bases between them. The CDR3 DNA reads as TGTGCCTGGAAAGCGGCGGCGGGGAATCAGCCCCAGCATTTT. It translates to CAWKAAAGNQPQHF.

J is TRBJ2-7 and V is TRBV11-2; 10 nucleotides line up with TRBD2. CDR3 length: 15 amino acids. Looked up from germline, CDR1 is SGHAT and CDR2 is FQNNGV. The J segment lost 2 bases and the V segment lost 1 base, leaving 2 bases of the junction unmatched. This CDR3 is CASSLGAGGPYEQYF. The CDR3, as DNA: TGTGCCAGCAGCTTAGGAGCGGGAGGGCCCTACGAGCAGTACTTC.

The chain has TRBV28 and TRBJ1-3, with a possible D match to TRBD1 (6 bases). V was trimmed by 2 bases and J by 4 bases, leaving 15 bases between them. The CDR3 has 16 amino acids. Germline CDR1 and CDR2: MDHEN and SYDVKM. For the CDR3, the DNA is TGTGCCAGCAGTTTAATAAGACAGGTCGACGGAAACACCATATATTTT. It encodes CASSLIRQVDGNTIYF.

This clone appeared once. DNA of the CDR3: TGCGCCAGCAGCTTGGAGAAGGACAGGGGGTATACCGGGGAGCTGTTTTTT. This sequence encodes CASSLEKDRGYTGELFF. The V call is TRBV5-1, the J call TRBJ2-2; TRBD1 aligns across 10 bases. This CDR3 spans 17 amino acids. The ends lost 0 bases at V and 5 bases at J; junction bases unmatched: 7. Germline V gene lookup returns CDR1 SGHRS and CDR2 YFSETQ.

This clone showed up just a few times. CDR3 DNA sequence: TGCGCCAGCAGCTGGATGGGACAGGGCTACGAGCAGTACTTC. Its protein product is CASSWMGQGYEQYF. V and J are TRBV5-1 and TRBJ2-7, with 9 bases that match TRBD1. V dropped 3 bases and J dropped 3; count of bases not matched to a gene: 4. The germline V gene has CDR1 SGHRS and CDR2 YFSETQ. CDR3 length: 14 residues.

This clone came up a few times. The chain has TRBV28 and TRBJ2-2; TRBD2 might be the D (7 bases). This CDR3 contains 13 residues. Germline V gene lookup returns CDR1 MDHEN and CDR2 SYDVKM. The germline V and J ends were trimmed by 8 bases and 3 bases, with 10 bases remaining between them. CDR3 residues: CASEGGDTGELFF. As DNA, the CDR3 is TGTGCCAGCGAGGGGGGGGACACCGGGGAGCTGTTTTTT.

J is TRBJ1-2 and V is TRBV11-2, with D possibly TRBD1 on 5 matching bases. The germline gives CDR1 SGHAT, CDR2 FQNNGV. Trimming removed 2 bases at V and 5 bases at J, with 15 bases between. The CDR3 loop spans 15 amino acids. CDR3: CASSLRSGSGYGYTF. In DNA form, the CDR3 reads TGTGCCAGCAGCTTACGTTCGGGTTCAGGGTATGGCTACACCTTC.

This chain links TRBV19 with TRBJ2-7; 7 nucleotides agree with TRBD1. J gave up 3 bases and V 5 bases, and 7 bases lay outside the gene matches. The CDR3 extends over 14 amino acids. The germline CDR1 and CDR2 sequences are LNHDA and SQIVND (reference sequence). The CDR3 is CASSSGQANYEQYF. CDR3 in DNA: TGTGCCAGTAGTTCCGGACAGGCGAACTACGAGCAGTACTTC.

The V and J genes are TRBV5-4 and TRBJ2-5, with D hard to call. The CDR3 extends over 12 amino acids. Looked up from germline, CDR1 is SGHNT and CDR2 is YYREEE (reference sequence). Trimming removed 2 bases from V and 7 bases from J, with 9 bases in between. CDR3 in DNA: TGTGCCAGCAGCTTTACTTCGGGGACCCAGTACTTC. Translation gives CASSFTSGTQYF.

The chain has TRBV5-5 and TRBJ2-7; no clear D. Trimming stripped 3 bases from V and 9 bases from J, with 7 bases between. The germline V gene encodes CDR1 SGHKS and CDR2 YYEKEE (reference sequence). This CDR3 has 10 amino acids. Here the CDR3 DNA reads TGTGCCAGCAGCTCGAGTTCGCAGTACTTC. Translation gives CASSSSSQYF.

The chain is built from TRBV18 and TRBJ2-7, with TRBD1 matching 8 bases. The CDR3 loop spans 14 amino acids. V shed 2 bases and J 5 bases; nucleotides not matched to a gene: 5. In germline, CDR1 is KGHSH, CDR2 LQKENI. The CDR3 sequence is CASSPSGTGNEQYF. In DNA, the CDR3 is TGTGCCAGCTCACCATCCGGGACAGGCAACGAGCAGTACTTC. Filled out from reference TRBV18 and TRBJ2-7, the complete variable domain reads NAGVMQNPRHLVRRRGQEARLRCSPMKGHSHVYWYRQLPEEGLKFMVYLQKENIIDESGMPKERFSAEFPKEGPSILRIQQVVRGDSAAYFCASSPSGTGNEQYFGPGTRLTVT.

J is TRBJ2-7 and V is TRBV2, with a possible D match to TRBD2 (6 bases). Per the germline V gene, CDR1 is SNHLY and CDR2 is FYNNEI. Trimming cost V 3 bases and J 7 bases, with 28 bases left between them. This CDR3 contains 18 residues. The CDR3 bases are TGTGCCAGCAGTGATACGGCGGGGTGGTCTTCCGGGTTTGGTGAGCAGTACTTC. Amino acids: CASSDTAGWSSGFGEQYF.

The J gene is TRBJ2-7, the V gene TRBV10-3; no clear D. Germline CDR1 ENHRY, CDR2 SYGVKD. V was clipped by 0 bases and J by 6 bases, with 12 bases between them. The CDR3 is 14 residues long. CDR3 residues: CAISESLSVREQYF. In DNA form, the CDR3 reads TGTGCCATCAGTGAGTCGTTGTCGGTCCGCGAGCAGTACTTC.

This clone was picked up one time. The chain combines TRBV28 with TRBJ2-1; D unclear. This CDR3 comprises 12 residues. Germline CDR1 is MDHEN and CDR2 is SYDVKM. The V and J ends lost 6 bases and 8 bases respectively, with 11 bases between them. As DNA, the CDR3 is TGTGCCAGCAGATTTGGAGTGGATGAGCAGTTCTTC. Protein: CASRFGVDEQFF. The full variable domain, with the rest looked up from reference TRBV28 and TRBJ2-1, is DVKVTQSSRYLVKRTGEKVFLECVQDMDHENMFWYRQDPGLGLRLIYFSYDVKMKEKGDIPEGYSVSREKKERFSLILESASTNQTSMYLCASRFGVDEQFFGPGTRLTVL.

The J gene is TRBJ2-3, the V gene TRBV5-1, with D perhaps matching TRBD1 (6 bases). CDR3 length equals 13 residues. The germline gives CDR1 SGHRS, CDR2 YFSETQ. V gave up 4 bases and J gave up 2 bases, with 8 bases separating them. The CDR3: CASSRDTTDTQYF. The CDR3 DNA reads TGCGCCAGCAGCAGGGACACCACAGATACGCAGTATTTT.

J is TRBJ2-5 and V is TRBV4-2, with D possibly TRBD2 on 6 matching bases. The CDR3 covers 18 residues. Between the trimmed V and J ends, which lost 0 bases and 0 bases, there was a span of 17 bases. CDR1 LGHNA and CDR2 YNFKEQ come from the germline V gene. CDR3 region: CASSQDGVVGGYQETQYF. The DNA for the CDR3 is TGTGCCAGCAGCCAAGATGGAGTGGTTGGGGGGTACCAAGAGACCCAGTACTTC.

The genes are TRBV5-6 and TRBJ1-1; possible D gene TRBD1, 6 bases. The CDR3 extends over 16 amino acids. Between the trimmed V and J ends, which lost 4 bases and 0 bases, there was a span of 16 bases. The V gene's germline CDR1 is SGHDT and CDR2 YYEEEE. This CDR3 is CASSPGQTIMNTEAFF. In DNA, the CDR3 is TGTGCCAGCAGCCCAGGACAGACTATCATGAACACTGAAGCTTTCTTT.

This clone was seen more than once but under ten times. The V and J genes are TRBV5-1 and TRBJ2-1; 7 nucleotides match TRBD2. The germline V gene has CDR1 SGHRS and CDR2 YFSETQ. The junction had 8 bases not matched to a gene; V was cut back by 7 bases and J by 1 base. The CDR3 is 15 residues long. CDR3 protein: CASQVRGESYNEQFF. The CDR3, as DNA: TGCGCCAGCCAAGTACGGGGGGAGTCCTACAATGAGCAGTTCTTC.

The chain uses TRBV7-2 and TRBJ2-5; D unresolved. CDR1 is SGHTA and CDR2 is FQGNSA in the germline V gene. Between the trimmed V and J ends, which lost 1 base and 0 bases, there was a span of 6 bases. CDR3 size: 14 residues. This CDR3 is CASSLGRYQETQYF. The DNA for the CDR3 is TGTGCCAGCAGCTTAGGCCGGTACCAAGAGACCCAGTACTTC.

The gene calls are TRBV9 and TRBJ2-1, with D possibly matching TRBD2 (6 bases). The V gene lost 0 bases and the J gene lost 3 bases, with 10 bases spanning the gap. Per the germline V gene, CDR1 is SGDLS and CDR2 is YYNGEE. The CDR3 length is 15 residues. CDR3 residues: CASSVDGGDYNEQFF. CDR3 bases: TGTGCCAGCAGCGTAGACGGAGGGGACTACAATGAGCAGTTCTTC.